The next 21 T cell receptor beta chains were all read from a single sample in a study of cytomegalovirus exposure and HLA in healthy donors. Vbeta (60) and Jbeta (13) primers were used in the PCR. The protocol was immunoSEQ multiplex PCR, while the TCRdb copy is restricted to in-frame clones and leaves out a portion. Here the sample spans tens of thousands of clones, approximately 80% being singletons. The sample taken for sequencing was PBMCs. The receptor source for this set is a woman aged 25 to 39 in good health and CMV-seronegative.

The CDR3 coding sequence is TGCAGCGTTGAAGGCCACCCGACAGGGGGCGTCTACAATGAGCAGTTCTTC. This sequence encodes CSVEGHPTGGVYNEQFF. The chain uses TRBV29-1 and TRBJ2-1; 10 bases are shared with TRBD1. This CDR3 region has 17 residues. From germline, CDR1 is SQVTM and CDR2 ANQGSEA. V dropped 1 base and J dropped 3; count of bases not matched to a gene: 9.

The rearrangement links TRBV27 to TRBJ2-3, with 9 bases matching TRBD2. The germline gives CDR1 MNHEY, CDR2 SMNVEV (reference sequence). This CDR3 comprises 17 residues. The V gene end was trimmed by 0 bases and the J gene end by 1 base; junction bases not matched to a gene: 5. Here the CDR3 DNA reads TGTGCCAGCAGTTTATCGGCGGGGGGGCATGGCACAGATACGCAGTATTTT. Encoded protein: CASSLSAGGHGTDTQYF.

The gene calls are TRBV19 and TRBJ2-6, with no clear D. CDR1 and CDR2 (germline): LNHDA, SQIVND (reference sequence). V was trimmed by 3 bases and J by 0 bases, leaving 12 bases between them. This CDR3 region has 17 residues. CDR3 amino acids: CASSISTVISGANVLTF. CDR3 nucleotide sequence: TGTGCCAGTAGTATTAGTACAGTTATCTCTGGGGCCAACGTCCTGACTTTC.

This chain links TRBV19 with TRBJ1-4; 9 bases match TRBD1. Trimming at V came to 3 bases and at J to 6 bases, leaving 2 bases not matched to a gene. The CDR3 has 14 amino acids. CDR1 and CDR2 (germline): LNHDA, SQIVND (reference sequence). The CDR3 reads CASSMGQGDEKLFF. The CDR3 DNA follows: TGTGCCAGTAGTATGGGACAGGGAGATGAAAAACTGTTTTTT.

V usage is TRBV7-2 and J usage is TRBJ2-3, with TRBD2 matching 8 bases. The CDR3 has 17 amino acids. Germline-derived CDR1 and CDR2 are SGHTA and FQGNSA. Germline trimming cut 6 bases from V and 5 bases from J; bases unmatched to any gene: 16. The DNA for the CDR3 is TGTGCCAGCAGGGTAGCCGTCGGGGGGGGGCAGGTAGATACGCAGTATTTT. Protein: CASRVAVGGGQVDTQYF.

The V call is TRBV11-2, the J call TRBJ2-5, with a possible D match to TRBD2 (6 bases). The CDR3 has 13 residues. The germline gives CDR1 SGHAT, CDR2 FQNNGV. Deletions cut 3 bases from V and 4 bases from J, with 9 bases between. Here the CDR3 DNA reads TGTGCCAGCAGCTTCTTGGGGGGAGAGACCCAGTACTTC. Encoded protein: CASSFLGGETQYF.

The chain carries TRBV4-1 and TRBJ1-1; 7 bases align to TRBD1. The J segment lost 0 bases and the V segment lost 4 bases, leaving 5 bases of the junction unmatched. Germline V gene sequence: CDR1 MGHRA, CDR2 YSYEKL. The CDR3 covers 15 residues. The chain's CDR3 is CASSLGQALNTEAFF. The CDR3 DNA reads TGCGCCAGCAGCCTCGGACAGGCGTTGAACACTGAAGCTTTCTTT.

V usage is TRBV5-1 and J usage is TRBJ2-1; D remains ambiguous. Germline V CDR1 and CDR2: SGHRS, YFSETQ. V was cut by 2 bases and J by 1 base, with 10 bases left in between. This CDR3 is built from 15 residues. The CDR3 protein is CASSLASQSYNEQFF. CDR3 DNA sequence: TGCGCCAGCAGCTTAGCCTCTCAATCCTACAATGAGCAGTTCTTC.

This clone showed up just a few times. The rearrangement uses TRBV5-4 and TRBJ2-5; D is perhaps TRBD1 (6 bases). Trimming left V 3 bases short and J 2 bases short, with 8 bases between. The CDR3 has 13 amino acids. Germline V gene data show CDR1 as SGHNT and CDR2 as YYREEE (reference sequence). The DNA for the CDR3 is TGTGCCAGCAGCTATCAGGGGCAAGAGACCCAGTACTTC. Its translation is CASSYQGQETQYF.

A remark on this clone: Compared with germline, one end of the junction differs, possibly owing to a read error. The chain is built from TRBV7-9 and TRBJ1-4; possibly TRBD1 for D (5 bases). Per germline, CDR1 SEHNR and CDR2 FQNEAQ (reference sequence). The CDR3 extends over 14 amino acids. CDR3 protein: CSSSLGQGSEKLFF. CDR3 DNA sequence: TGTTCCAGCAGCTTAGGGCAGGGTAGCGAAAAACTGTTTTTT.

The CDR3, as DNA: TGTGCCAGCGAGGGAGAGAACAATGAGCAGTTCTTC. It yields the protein CASEGENNEQFF. The gene calls are TRBV19 and TRBJ2-1; possibly TRBD2 for D (5 bases). The length of the CDR3 is 12 residues. CDR1 and CDR2 from the germline V gene are LNHDA and SQIVND (reference sequence). Deletions cut 9 bases from V and 5 bases from J, with 11 bases between.

The V and J genes are TRBV9 and TRBJ1-3, with a possible D match to TRBD1 (5 bases). Germline V gene data show CDR1 as SGDLS and CDR2 as YYNGEE. CDR3 length equals 12 residues. V lost 6 bases to trimming and J lost 2 bases, with 6 bases between them. The CDR3 region has the DNA TGTGCCAGCAAGGGGACTGGAAACACCATATATTTT. Its translation is CASKGTGNTIYF.

In its sample, this clone was seen once. The junction shows a germline mismatch at one end, possibly a read error. The chain carries TRBV7-9 and TRBJ1-1, with D perhaps matching TRBD1 (5 bases). Per germline, CDR1 SEHNR and CDR2 FQNEAQ (reference sequence). This CDR3 comprises 12 residues. This CDR3 is CASSSLGTEAFF. As DNA, the CDR3 is TGTGCCAGCAGCTCTCTTGGGACTGAAGCCTTCTTT.

The chain is built from TRBV18 and TRBJ2-3; 14 bases line up with TRBD2. With 3 bases clipped from V and 3 bases from J, the junction kept 2 bases outside the gene matches. CDR3 length equals 16 residues. Germline V CDR1 and CDR2: KGHSH, LQKENI. Here the CDR3 DNA reads TGTGCCAGCTCACCGACTAGCGGGGGGGCAACAGATACGCAGTATTTT. It translates to CASSPTSGGATDTQYF.

This clone is a singleton in its sample. The V and J genes are TRBV7-2 and TRBJ1-4, with D unresolved. CDR3 length: 13 amino acids. V was shortened by 2 bases and J by 8 bases, with 9 bases between the two germline ends. Germline CDR1 is SGHTA and CDR2 is FQGNSA. CDR3: CASSLRVEEKLFF. The CDR3 DNA follows: TGTGCCAGCAGCTTACGGGTTGAGGAAAAACTGTTTTTT.

In its sample, this clone was seen a few times. The chain uses TRBV5-1 and TRBJ1-1; no reliable D call. The CDR3 has 13 amino acids. Between the trimmed V and J ends, which lost 0 bases and 6 bases, there was a span of 9 bases. Germline values: CDR1 SGHRS, CDR2 YFSETQ. The CDR3 spells CASSLVGRAEAFF. The CDR3 DNA sequence: TGCGCCAGCAGCTTGGTAGGGAGAGCTGAAGCTTTCTTT.

The chain carries TRBV29-1 and TRBJ1-2, with TRBD1 as a possible D gene (6 bases). This CDR3 contains 13 residues. V was cut by 5 bases and J by 6 bases, with 16 bases left in between. CDR1 is SQVTM, CDR2 ANQGSEA, per germline. CDR3 DNA: TGCAGCGTTCCTAAGGGGGAGGGGGATGGCTACACCTTC. Translation gives CSVPKGEGDGYTF. The full variable domain, with the rest looked up from reference TRBV29-1 and TRBJ1-2, is SAVISQKPSRDICQRGTSLTIQCQVDSQVTMMFWYRQQPGQSLTLIATANQGSEATYESGFVIDKFPISRPNLTFSTLTVSNMSPEDSSIYLCSVPKGEGDGYTFGSGTRLTVV.

This clone showed up just a few times. The gene calls are TRBV11-3 and TRBJ1-4; no firm D call. The CDR3 consists of 14 residues. V lost 5 bases and J lost 5, with 12 bases in between. Per germline, CDR1 SGHNT and CDR2 YENEEA. The chain's CDR3 is CASSPGERNEKLFF. In DNA form, the CDR3 reads TGTGCCAGCAGCCCTGGCGAGAGGAATGAAAAACTGTTTTTT.

This sequence joins TRBV4-3 and TRBJ2-3; the match to TRBD1 covers 11 bases. CDR1 LGHNA and CDR2 YSLEER come from the germline V gene. V lost 3 bases to trimming and J lost 5 bases; unmatched junction nucleotides: 7. This CDR3 region has 16 residues. As DNA, the CDR3 is TGCGCCAGCAGCCATACGGGACAGGGGGTGGGAGATACGCAGTATTTT. Its translation: CASSHTGQGVGDTQYF.

The genes are TRBV19 and TRBJ1-1; TRBD1 agrees at 9 bases. The trim removed 4 bases at V and 11 bases at J, leaving 11 bases unmatched. Germline lookup yields CDR1 LNHDA and CDR2 SQIVND (reference sequence). The length of the CDR3 is 14 residues. This chain's CDR3 is CASSTSGTGLHAFF. CDR3 coding DNA: TGTGCCAGTAGTACATCCGGGACAGGGCTCCACGCTTTCTTT.

This clone has just a few counts. This chain joins TRBV7-9 and TRBJ1-1; no clear D gene. The CDR3 has 14 amino acids. Trimming shortened V by 5 bases and J by 0 bases, and 10 bases separated the two germline ends. Germline V gene sequence: CDR1 SEHNR, CDR2 FQNEAQ (reference sequence). In DNA, the CDR3 is TGTGCCAGCAGCCGTGAGGCGTTGAACACTGAAGCTTTCTTT. It encodes CASSREALNTEAFF.